Listed below are T cell receptor beta chains from one sample, sequenced in a study of T cell responses to AZD1222 COVID-19 vaccine. Data came from immunoSEQ multiplex PCR; TCRdb stores just in-frame clones and leaves some out. Here the sample spans approximately 110,000 clones, approximately 88% being singletons. The sample here was peripheral blood, taken on day 0 of AZD1222 vaccination. All receptors come from an adult in good health. Both conserved end residues are part of each CDR3. D genes are given only for firm matches. Not all rows give a size; the values are once, few, many and, for expanded clones, a class.

d_gene: TRBD2; j_gene: TRBJ2-3; abundance: .; v_gene: TRBV28; CDR3nt: TGTGCCAGCGGTCCTAGCGGGAGGGTGAGAGATACGCAGTATTTT; CDR3aa: CASGPSGRVRDTQYF
d_gene: TRBD2; j_gene: TRBJ2-4; abundance: .; v_gene: TRBV3-1/TRBV3-2; CDR3nt: TGTGCCAGCAGCCATATTGAAAGCGGGGGATCAACCCGGCACATTCAGTACTTC; CDR3aa: CASSHIESGGSTRHIQYF
d_gene: .; j_gene: TRBJ1-2; abundance: .; v_gene: TRBV28; CDR3nt: TGTGCCAGCAGTTCCCCACCCGGTGGCTACACCTTC; CDR3aa: CASSSPPGGYTF
d_gene: .; j_gene: TRBJ2-3; abundance: .; v_gene: TRBV7-6; CDR3nt: TGTGCCAGCAGCGCAGACGGGGGCCTCACAGATACGCAGTATTTT; CDR3aa: CASSADGGLTDTQYF
d_gene: .; j_gene: TRBJ2-7; abundance: .; v_gene: TRBV4-2; CDR3nt: TGTGCCAGCAGCCGGGAGGACAGAGACTACGAGCAGTACTTC; CDR3aa: CASSREDRDYEQYF
d_gene: .; j_gene: TRBJ2-6; abundance: once; v_gene: TRBV5-1; CDR3nt: TGCGCCAGCAATCCGAGCTCTGGGGCCAACGTCCTGACTTTC; CDR3aa: CASNPSSGANVLTF
d_gene: .; j_gene: TRBJ1-1; abundance: .; v_gene: TRBV7-2; CDR3nt: TGTGCCAGCAGCTTCGAGGGGGGCACCTACACTGAAGCTTTCTTT; CDR3aa: CASSFEGGTYTEAFF
d_gene: TRBD1; j_gene: TRBJ1-1; abundance: once; v_gene: TRBV28; CDR3nt: TGTGCCAGCAGAGGGGACAGGAACACTGAAGCTTTCTTT; CDR3aa: CASRGDRNTEAFF
d_gene: .; j_gene: TRBJ1-4; abundance: .; v_gene: TRBV9; CDR3nt: TGTGCCAGCAGCGCCGGAGGGGGGCTTTATGAAAAACTGTTTTTT; CDR3aa: CASSAGGGLYEKLFF
d_gene: TRBD1; j_gene: TRBJ1-6; abundance: .; v_gene: TRBV10-2; CDR3nt: TGCGCCAGCAGTGAGGGGGGTTGGGGGACAGGGGACTCACCCCTCCACTTT; CDR3aa: CASSEGGWGTGDSPLHF
d_gene: TRBD2; j_gene: TRBJ2-5; abundance: .; v_gene: TRBV20-1; CDR3nt: TGCAGTGCTAGTACACTAGCGGGGAACCAAGAGACCCAGTACTTC; CDR3aa: CSASTLAGNQETQYF
d_gene: TRBD1; j_gene: TRBJ1-2; abundance: .; v_gene: TRBV9; CDR3nt: TGTGCCAGCACCCCCGGGACAGGGGCCTGGGGCTACACCTTC; CDR3aa: CASTPGTGAWGYTF
d_gene: TRBD1; j_gene: TRBJ1-2; abundance: .; v_gene: TRBV2; CDR3nt: TGTGCCAGCAGCCCCGGGACAGGGTACGGTGGCTACACCTTC; CDR3aa: CASSPGTGYGGYTF
d_gene: TRBD1; j_gene: TRBJ2-2; abundance: .; v_gene: TRBV11-2; CDR3nt: TGTGCCAGCAGCTGGGACAGAAACACCGGGGAGCTGTTTTTT; CDR3aa: CASSWDRNTGELFF
d_gene: TRBD2; j_gene: TRBJ2-7; abundance: .; v_gene: TRBV5-1; CDR3nt: TGCGCCAGCAGCTCGGGGACTAGCGGGAGCGAGCAGTACTTC; CDR3aa: CASSSGTSGSEQYF
d_gene: TRBD1; j_gene: TRBJ2-7; abundance: .; v_gene: TRBV28; CDR3nt: TGTGCCAGCAGTTTCAGAACAGGGGGCCCATGGGAGCAGTACTTC; CDR3aa: CASSFRTGGPWEQYF
d_gene: TRBD2; j_gene: TRBJ2-5; abundance: .; v_gene: TRBV13; CDR3nt: TGTGCCAGCAGCTCCGAGACTAGCGGGGGAACTGAGACCCAGTACTTC; CDR3aa: CASSSETSGGTETQYF
d_gene: TRBD1; j_gene: TRBJ1-2; abundance: once; v_gene: TRBV5-5; CDR3nt: TGTGCCAGCAGCTTGGCTAGTACGGGGACAGGGACCTCCTCCTATGGCTACACCTTC; CDR3aa: CASSLASTGTGTSSYGYTF
d_gene: TRBD2; j_gene: TRBJ2-6; abundance: .; v_gene: TRBV5-4; CDR3nt: TGTGCCAGCAGCTTTAGCGGGGGGGCCTTAACCCCCTCTGGGGCCAACGTCCTGACTTTC; CDR3aa: CASSFSGGALTPSGANVLTF
d_gene: .; j_gene: TRBJ2-3; abundance: .; v_gene: TRBV7-2; CDR3nt: TGTGCCAGCAGCGCCTACACAGATACGCAGTATTTT; CDR3aa: CASSAYTDTQYF
d_gene: TRBD1; j_gene: TRBJ1-2; abundance: .; v_gene: TRBV27; CDR3nt: TGTGCCAGCAGTTTATACAGGGGGGATGGCTACACCTTC; CDR3aa: CASSLYRGDGYTF
d_gene: .; j_gene: TRBJ2-5; abundance: .; v_gene: TRBV29-1; CDR3nt: TGCAGCGTTGCCCTCGGGGAGACCCAGTACTTC; CDR3aa: CSVALGETQYF
d_gene: TRBD1; j_gene: TRBJ1-1; abundance: .; v_gene: TRBV18; CDR3nt: TGTGCCAGCTCACGATACGACAGGGGGCCGAACACTGAAGCTTTCTTT; CDR3aa: CASSRYDRGPNTEAFF
d_gene: .; j_gene: TRBJ1-1; abundance: .; v_gene: TRBV20-1; CDR3nt: TGCAGTGCTAGGGGGGGCACTGAAGCTTTCTTT; CDR3aa: CSARGGTEAFF
d_gene: TRBD2; j_gene: TRBJ2-5; abundance: .; v_gene: TRBV7-6; CDR3nt: TGTGCCAGCAGTCTAAGGGCGACTAGCGGGGGCCCCGCGAGAACCCAGTACTTC; CDR3aa: CASSLRATSGGPARTQYF
d_gene: TRBD2; j_gene: TRBJ2-5; abundance: .; v_gene: TRBV2; CDR3nt: TGTGCCAGCAGGCAGCGGGGGGGAACCGAGACCCAGTACTTC; CDR3aa: CASRQRGGTETQYF
d_gene: .; j_gene: TRBJ1-1; abundance: .; v_gene: TRBV6-2/TRBV6-3; CDR3nt: TGTGCCAGCAGTTACAGGACCCGGTCTGAAGCTTTCTTT; CDR3aa: CASSYRTRSEAFF
d_gene: TRBD1; j_gene: TRBJ1-3; abundance: once; v_gene: TRBV19; CDR3nt: TGTGCCAGTAGTGCCCGACAGGGGTCATTTGGAAACACCATATATTTT; CDR3aa: CASSARQGSFGNTIYF
d_gene: .; j_gene: TRBJ1-5; abundance: once; v_gene: TRBV10-2; CDR3nt: TGCGCCAGCAGTGCACAGGGAGGAATGGGTCAGCCCCAGCATTTT; CDR3aa: CASSAQGGMGQPQHF
d_gene: TRBD1; j_gene: TRBJ2-3; abundance: .; v_gene: TRBV29-1; CDR3nt: TGCAGCGGTAGTGGGACAGGGACGCAGTATTTT; CDR3aa: CSGSGTGTQYF
d_gene: .; j_gene: TRBJ1-6; abundance: once; v_gene: TRBV12-3/TRBV12-4; CDR3nt: TGTGCCAGCAGTAGGCTAGGGACACCCCTCCACTTT; CDR3aa: CASSRLGTPLHF
d_gene: .; j_gene: TRBJ2-5; abundance: .; v_gene: TRBV7-8; CDR3nt: TGTGCCAGCAGCGCGACCCCGGAGACCCAGTACTTC; CDR3aa: CASSATPETQYF
d_gene: .; j_gene: TRBJ2-7; abundance: once; v_gene: TRBV7-2; CDR3nt: TGTGCCAGCAGCTTAAACCCAAGTCAAAAACTTTCCTACGAGCAGTACTTC; CDR3aa: CASSLNPSQKLSYEQYF
d_gene: TRBD1; j_gene: TRBJ1-5; abundance: .; v_gene: TRBV7-2; CDR3nt: TGTGCCAGCGGGGAGACAGGGGACCAGCCCCAGCATTTT; CDR3aa: CASGETGDQPQHF
d_gene: .; j_gene: TRBJ2-5; abundance: .; v_gene: TRBV21-1; CDR3nt: TGTGCCAGCAGAGTCTGGTACTTC; CDR3aa: CASRVWYF
d_gene: .; j_gene: TRBJ1-6; abundance: .; v_gene: TRBV27; CDR3nt: TGTGCCAGCAGTTTGGAGGAAAACAGATCCGAAAATTCACCCCTCCACTTT; CDR3aa: CASSLEENRSENSPLHF
d_gene: TRBD2; j_gene: TRBJ2-5; abundance: .; v_gene: TRBV2; CDR3nt: TGTGCCAGCAGACTAGCGGGGGGGCGGCAAGAGACCCAGTACTTC; CDR3aa: CASRLAGGRQETQYF
d_gene: .; j_gene: TRBJ1-1; abundance: .; v_gene: TRBV18; CDR3nt: TGTGCCAGCTCAACCCCGTCCGGGGTTGACACTGAAGCTTTCTTT; CDR3aa: CASSTPSGVDTEAFF
d_gene: TRBD1; j_gene: TRBJ1-2; abundance: .; v_gene: TRBV28; CDR3nt: TGTGCCAGCAGCCCTCGCCGGGACAGGGTATCCTATGGCTACACCTTC; CDR3aa: CASSPRRDRVSYGYTF
d_gene: .; j_gene: TRBJ2-1; abundance: .; v_gene: TRBV7-5; CDR3nt: TGTGCCAGAAGCTTACCGGGACAGACTTCCCCAAAGAACTACAATGAGCAGTTCTTC; CDR3aa: CARSLPGQTSPKNYNEQFF
d_gene: TRBD1; j_gene: TRBJ1-1; abundance: .; v_gene: TRBV9; CDR3nt: TGTGCCAGCAGCCCGGGGGCAGGGGGCCTGGAGAACACTGAAGCTTTCTTT; CDR3aa: CASSPGAGGLENTEAFF
d_gene: .; j_gene: TRBJ2-2; abundance: .; v_gene: TRBV7-2; CDR3nt: TGTGCCGGCAGGCGACCCGCGAACACCGGGGAGCTGTTTTTT; CDR3aa: CAGRRPANTGELFF
d_gene: .; j_gene: TRBJ1-3; abundance: once; v_gene: TRBV11-2; CDR3nt: TGTGCCAGCAGCTTACAAGAGCTAGGAAACACCATATATTTT; CDR3aa: CASSLQELGNTIYF
d_gene: .; j_gene: TRBJ1-2; abundance: .; v_gene: TRBV6-1; CDR3nt: TGTGCCAGCAGTGAAACGGGGAGTTACTATGGCTACACCTTC; CDR3aa: CASSETGSYYGYTF
d_gene: .; j_gene: TRBJ2-7; abundance: .; v_gene: TRBV6-5; CDR3nt: TGTGCCAGCACTAAGCTGGTAGGGATGTACGAGCAGTACTTC; CDR3aa: CASTKLVGMYEQYF
d_gene: TRBD2; j_gene: TRBJ2-2; abundance: .; v_gene: TRBV24-1; CDR3nt: TGTGCCACCAGTGACTCCACTGGGACTAGCGGGGGCGTCACCGGGGAGCTGTTTTTT; CDR3aa: CATSDSTGTSGGVTGELFF
d_gene: .; j_gene: TRBJ1-5; abundance: .; v_gene: TRBV7-8; CDR3nt: TGTGCCAGCAGCTTAGGGAATAGCAATCAGCCCCAGCATTTT; CDR3aa: CASSLGNSNQPQHF
d_gene: TRBD2; j_gene: TRBJ2-5; abundance: .; v_gene: TRBV7-8; CDR3nt: TGTGCCAGCACCCCTTGGGTTGGGACTAGCGGGAGGGGGGCCCAAGAGACCCAGTACTTC; CDR3aa: CASTPWVGTSGRGAQETQYF
d_gene: .; j_gene: TRBJ1-1; abundance: .; v_gene: TRBV28; CDR3nt: TGTGCCAGCAGTACAGACAGTTACACTGAAGCTTTCTTT; CDR3aa: CASSTDSYTEAFF
d_gene: .; j_gene: TRBJ1-6; abundance: .; v_gene: TRBV6-5; CDR3nt: TGTGCCAGCCTAGGGAGCTCCTATAATTCACCCCTCCACTTT; CDR3aa: CASLGSSYNSPLHF
d_gene: .; j_gene: TRBJ2-1; abundance: .; v_gene: TRBV14; CDR3nt: TGTGCCAGCAGCCCGTTTTTGTCCTCCTACAATGAGCAGTTCTTC; CDR3aa: CASSPFLSSYNEQFF
d_gene: TRBD1; j_gene: TRBJ1-1; abundance: .; v_gene: TRBV7-9; CDR3nt: TGTGCCAGCAGCGGACAGGGACAGGGGACCACTGAAGCTTTCTTT; CDR3aa: CASSGQGQGTTEAFF
d_gene: TRBD2; j_gene: TRBJ2-1; abundance: .; v_gene: TRBV7-8; CDR3nt: TGTGCCAGCAGCTTAGCTTCCGGCGCGGGGGGGAACTACAATGAGCAGTTCTTC; CDR3aa: CASSLASGAGGNYNEQFF
d_gene: .; j_gene: TRBJ2-1; abundance: .; v_gene: TRBV24-1; CDR3nt: TGTGCCACCAGTGATTACTGGAGGCAGTTCTTC; CDR3aa: CATSDYWRQFF